This T cell receptor (beta chain) originates from a study of T cells in Graves' hyperthyroidism and ophthalmopathy. V was clipped by 8 bases and J by 7 bases, with 23 bases between them. This CDR3 comprises 15 residues. Germline CDR1 and CDR2: SNHLY and FYNNEI. The source material, RNA transcripts, was used to amplify TCR beta CDR3 regions. The TCR CDR3 first-round RT-PCR relied on the HTBI primer set. One entry per CDR3 protein, called by TCRdb with MiXCR from the multiplex PCR reads. The sample records about 570,000 distinct CDR3 sequences, around 45% being singletons. Sequencing input: peripheral blood or thyroid tissue (not recorded which). This receptor was identified in an adult woman with Graves' disease, either hyperthyroidism or ophthalmopathy (not recorded which). This chain uses TRBV2 with TRBJ1-2, with D possibly matching TRBD1 (6 bases). The CDR3, as DNA: TGTGCCAGCGCGGCCGCAAAGGACAGTCTCGGTGGCTACACCTTC. Its protein product is CASAAAKDSLGGYTF.